Included here is one TCR beta chain sequence, with context. Its antigen is not yet known. There are no base qualities to consult, and no much larger clone falls within one base. The source of the sample is a study of control samples from healthy donors and cancer patients (dated by TCRdb to the early 2020s). Looking up the germline V gene (reference sequence) yields CDR1 LNHNV and CDR2 YYDKDF. The junction shows trimming of 0 bases on V and 4 bases on J, and the gene matches do not reach 4 bases of it. CDR3 length: 15 amino acids, cysteine to phenylalanine. This entry keeps only the CDR3 DNA: 45 bases, framed from base 1. The protocol used for the library was the immunoSEQ multiplex PCR assay. TCRdb's version of the immuneACCESS table is confined to in-frame rearrangements and falls short of the full clone set. An unresolved V gene accounts for under half of the shortfall where checked; the remainder is of unknown origin. For this sample there are 9,500 to 15,000 clones; roughly 90% appear just once. The leading ten clones occupy 2.5% to 3.5% of the sample.

The sequence was collected from a male donor with melanoma. The sequence joins TRBV15 to TRBJ1-2; 8 central bases correspond to TRBD1. What was sequenced was formalin-fixed, paraffin-embedded tissue. The sequenced DNA: TGTGCCACCAGCAGAGAAGGGACAGGCTCCTATGGCTACACCTTC. It translates as CATSREGTGSYGYTF.